This paragraph covers one TCR beta chain sequence. Its cognate antigen is unknown. The CDR3 loop spans 15 amino acids. Trimming removed 4 bases from V and 0 bases from J; junction bases left unmatched: 1. Germline lookup yields CDR1 LNHDA and CDR2 SQIVND (reference sequence). The PCR was carried out with 60 Vbeta primers and 13 Jbeta primers. Assay used: immunoSEQ multiplex PCR; TCRdb lists only in-frame clones, some missing. The table records about 130,000 clones, about 73% of them present only once. This sample stems from a study of cytomegalovirus exposure and HLA in healthy donors. Overall study findings and caveats: Prior analysis indicated that the majority of TCR beta V segments exhibited productivity approximately 87% or approximately 30% of the time. Compared with the approximately 680-donor mean, an Asian-associated ancestry cluster reportedly had fewer N-insertions, according to a later analysis. Some highly shared sequence variants likely arose as a pipeline artifact.

The sequencing input was PBMCs. The clonotype comes from a woman in her thirties or forties in good health and CMV-seropositive. This chain joins TRBV19 and TRBJ2-7; TRBD2 matches 12 bases. In nucleotides, the CDR3 is TGTGCCAGTAGTAAGACTAGCGGGAGCTCCTACGAGCAGTACTTC. Its protein product is CASSKTSGSSYEQYF.